These 3 T cell receptor beta chains share one sample of origin, sequenced in a study of cytomegalovirus exposure and HLA in healthy donors. A multiplex PCR was run with 60 Vbeta primers and 13 Jbeta primers. Only in-frame clones appear in the TCRdb table, and some are missing; sequencing was by immunoSEQ multiplex PCR. This sample yields some 110,000 clones, of which roughly three quarters are seen a single time; 1.6% belongs to the top ten. Sequencing used PBMCs. The source of these receptors is a woman aged 18-35 years in good health and CMV-seronegative.

The V gene is TRBV5-1, the J gene TRBJ2-2; 12 positions match TRBD2. Germline V gives CDR1 SGHRS, CDR2 YFSETQ. J gave up 10 bases and V 1 base, and 11 bases lay outside the gene matches. The CDR3 is made up of 17 amino acids. The CDR3 bases are TGCGCCAGCAGCTTGACTAGCGGGGGGCCGGCCGGCGAGGAGCTGTTTTTT. Translated: CASSLTSGGPAGEELFF.

The chain has TRBV7-9 and TRBJ1-1, with 8 bases identical to TRBD1. Losses at the gene ends were 2 bases for V and 3 bases for J; bases not matched to a gene: 2. This CDR3 contains 14 residues. CDR1 and CDR2 from the germline V gene are SEHNR and FQNEAQ (reference sequence). The CDR3 DNA reads TGTGCCAGCAGCTTACAGGGGGCCCACACTGAAGCTTTCTTT. Its translation: CASSLQGAHTEAFF. The variable domain in full, completed from reference TRBV7-9 and TRBJ1-1, reads DTGVSQNPRHKITKRGQNVTFRCDPISEHNRLYWYRQTLGQGPEFLTYFQNEAQLEKSRLLSDRFSAERPKGSFSTLEIQRTEQGDSAMYLCASSLQGAHTEAFFGQGTRLTVV.

V gene TRBV5-1 combines with J gene TRBJ1-2; the match to TRBD1 covers 7 bases. V was pared by 3 bases and J by 4 bases, with 6 bases of the junction left unmatched. There are 14 residues in the CDR3. Germline V gene lookup returns CDR1 SGHRS and CDR2 YFSETQ. The CDR3 protein is CASSSGGLGYGYTF. The CDR3 bases are TGCGCCAGCAGCTCAGGGGGGCTCGGCTATGGCTACACCTTC.